This T cell receptor (beta chain) was sequenced during a study of cytomegalovirus exposure and HLA in healthy donors. Background on the study: Assignment to the Caucasian-associated ancestry cluster applied to over 70% of the approximately 360 genotyped donors.

Germline-derived CDR1 and CDR2 are SGHNT and YENEEA. V shed 0 bases, J shed 3 bases, and the junction held 7 bases outside the gene matches. The CDR3 spans 17 residues. Points on this clone: The antigen is not known.

Study-level points and caveats: In a later analysis, specific HLA alleles were associated with 15,000 to 20,000 TCR beta sequences at a 0.05 false discovery rate. Some public TCRs appeared in many individuals, while most sequences were rare.

This PCR relied on a set of 60 Vbeta primers and 13 Jbeta primers. The method was immunoSEQ multiplex PCR; TCRdb's version includes in-frame clones alone and lacks a portion of them. The repertoire holds around 90,000 clones, roughly 77% seen once, with about a tenth in the top ten. Sequencing used PBMCs. The chain uses TRBV11-3 and TRBJ2-2; 7 nucleotides match TRBD1. The clonotype was recovered from a human donor in good health. CDR3 amino acids: CASSLDDWTGDTGELFF. CDR3 coding DNA: TGTGCCAGCAGCTTAGATGATTGGACAGGAGACACCGGGGAGCTGTTTTTT.